This TCR beta chain was sequenced during a study of Graves' ophthalmopathy and Graves' hyperthyroidism. Researchers took RNA transcripts and amplified TCR beta CDR3 regions from them. RT-PCR in the first round used HTBI primers; a second-round multiplex PCR followed. TCRdb reprocessed the multiplex PCR reads via MiXCR and lists one record per CDR3 protein. The sample holds around 22,000 distinct CDR3 sequences, nearly 50% seen once. A remark on this clonotype: Its antigen remains unidentified.

Study-wide findings and caveats: Stable hyperthyroidism and ophthalmopathy were told apart by a 13-signature model, which achieved approximately 87% sensitivity and around 80% specificity. Ophthalmopathy progression predictions by the model showed nearly 75% specificity and 60% to 71% sensitivity. Most thyroid clonotypes expanded beyond 0.001 frequency were also found in blood.

A 10 ml volume of fresh peripheral blood provided the PBMCs. The sequencing sample was made of peripheral blood. This TCR was recovered from an adult woman with stable Graves' hyperthyroidism.

The CDR3 protein is CASSGDGWRQPQHF. The CDR3 bases are TGTGCCAGTAGTGGGGACGGTTGGCGGCAGCCCCAGCATTTT. The genes are TRBV19 and TRBJ1-5, with D possibly being TRBD1 (5 bases). Germline values: CDR1 LNHDA, CDR2 SQIVND (reference sequence). This CDR3 is built from 14 residues. V dropped 5 bases and J dropped 7 bases, with 15 bases sitting between them. The whole variable domain, remainder taken from reference TRBV19 and TRBJ1-5, is DGGITQSPKYLFRKEGQNVTLSCEQNLNHDAMYWYRQDPGQGLRLIYYSQIVNDFQKGDIAEGYSVSREKKESFPLTVTSAQKNPTAFYLCASSGDGWRQPQHFGDGTRLSIL.